This TCR beta chain was captured in a study of identical twins. This clonotype was counted ten times or more. Its target is not known. Study results and caveats: There were fewer insertions in abundant cord blood beta clonotypes, but memory repertoires showed no such pattern. A cross-sectional statistical analysis, not follow-up of the same donors, supported the conclusions.

This CDR3 has 13 amino acids. The germline CDR1 and CDR2 sequences are WSHSY and SAAADI. Trimming removed 0 bases from V and 5 bases from J, with 4 bases in between. TCRdb analysed the 5' RACE reads with MiXCR anew, one entry per CDR3 protein. The top ten clones hold 8% to 10% of a sample with around 370,000 distinct CDR3 sequences, 8.5% to 10% of them seen once. This clonotype originated in a woman in her fifties or sixties in good health. This rearrangement joins TRBV10-2 to TRBJ2-2, with D unclear. Sequencing used naive T cells sorted from blood. Here the CDR3 reads CASSESETGELFF. The DNA for the CDR3 is TGCGCCAGCAGTGAGTCGGAGACCGGGGAGCTGTTTTTT.